This is a list of T cell receptor beta chains from one sample in a study of cytomegalovirus exposure and HLA in healthy donors. Sequenced by immunoSEQ multiplex PCR; TCRdb stores in-frame clones only, minus some. The sample holds 100,000 to 150,000 clones, just under 95% seen once. Sequences were obtained from PBMCs. The receptor set was obtained from a woman aged 18 to 35 in good health and CMV-seronegative. Both conserved end residues are part of each CDR3. Each record gives: D gene, J gene, clone size, V gene, CDR3 length, CDR3 protein, CDR3 DNA. A D gene is named only where the DNA matches it firmly. The size of a clone is reported for some rows only, either as once, few or many, or as a class for expanded clones.

>NA|TRBJ2-7|NA|TRBV5-6|13
CASSLGQFYEQYF
TGTGCCAGCAGCCTAGGACAGTTCTACGAGCAGTACTTC
>NA|TRBJ2-1|NA|TRBV15|13
CATSRELYNEQFF
TGTGCCACCAGCAGAGAACTATACAATGAGCAGTTCTTC
>NA|TRBJ2-3|NA|TRBV2|14
CASSEGRDTDTQYF
TGTGCCAGCAGTGAAGGGAGGGACACAGATACGCAGTATTTT
>TRBD1|TRBJ1-2|NA|TRBV10-3|12
CAINTGGYGYTF
TGTGCCATCAACACAGGGGGCTATGGCTACACCTTC
>TRBD2|TRBJ2-1|NA|TRBV6-5|15
CASSTLGLADNEQFF
TGTGCCAGCAGTACCTTGGGACTAGCGGACAATGAGCAGTTCTTC
>NA|TRBJ2-2|NA|TRBV28|16
CATFTRQEANTGELFF
TGTGCCACCTTTACTCGACAGGAGGCGAACACCGGGGAGCTGTTTTTT
>TRBD1|TRBJ1-6|few|TRBV5-6|12
CASRTGLSPLHF
TGTGCCAGTCGGACAGGTCTGTCACCCCTCCACTTT
>NA|TRBJ1-1|NA|TRBV16|15
CASSQREGRGTEAFF
TGTGCCAGCAGCCAACGCGAAGGGCGGGGGACTGAAGCTTTCTTT
>NA|TRBJ2-1|few|TRBV2|11
CASNNRNEQFF
TGTGCCAGCAATAACCGGAATGAGCAGTTCTTC
>NA|TRBJ1-4|NA|TRBV29-1|11
CSGVRGEKLFF
TGCAGCGGGGTCCGGGGGGAAAAACTGTTTTTT
>NA|TRBJ1-2|NA|TRBV25-1|16
CASSEWEGSLNYGYTF
TGTGCCAGCAGTGAATGGGAGGGGTCCCTCAACTATGGCTACACCTTC
>TRBD1|TRBJ1-2|NA|TRBV9|18
CASSASTGGTGGSYGYTF
TGTGCCAGCAGCGCGAGTACAGGGGGGACAGGGGGCTCGTATGGCTACACCTTC
>NA|TRBJ2-5|NA|TRBV7-2|12
CASSRTKETQYF
TGTGCCAGCAGTCGGACAAAAGAGACCCAGTACTTC
>TRBD1|TRBJ2-3|NA|TRBV6-1|17
CASSELGTGGLPDTQYF
TGTGCCAGCAGTGAATTGGGGACAGGGGGACTGCCAGATACGCAGTATTTT
>TRBD1|TRBJ2-4|NA|TRBV5-1|22
CASSLAGTGTSQLRLAKNIQYF
TGCGCCAGCAGCTTGGCGGGGACAGGAACCTCACAATTACGCCTGGCCAAAAACATTCAGTACTTC
>NA|TRBJ1-3|NA|TRBV5-1|12
CASSEVGNTIYF
TGCGCCAGCAGCGAGGTTGGAAACACCATATATTTT
>NA|TRBJ2-1|NA|TRBV5-1|17
CASSLEEGGPDHNEQFF
TGCGCCAGCAGCTTGGAGGAGGGGGGGCCCGATCACAATGAGCAGTTCTTC
>NA|TRBJ2-2|NA|TRBV6-5|15
CASSLSRGDTGELFF
TGTGCCAGCAGCCTGTCTAGAGGAGACACCGGGGAGCTGTTTTTT
>TRBD1|TRBJ2-1|NA|TRBV5-1|15
CASSWGQGGHDEQFF
TGCGCCAGCAGCTGGGGACAGGGGGGACACGATGAGCAGTTCTTC
>NA|TRBJ1-5|NA|TRBV7-2|15
CASSLFQNSNQPQHF
TGTGCCAGCAGCTTATTTCAGAATAGCAATCAGCCCCAGCATTTT
>TRBD1|TRBJ2-3|NA|TRBV19|16
CARISRGSTSTDTQYF
TGTGCCAGAATTTCCAGGGGGTCTACTAGCACAGATACGCAGTATTTT
>TRBD2|TRBJ2-2|NA|TRBV7-3|16
CASSLSAGPSTGELFF
TGTGCCAGCAGCTTATCAGCGGGGCCCAGCACCGGGGAGCTGTTTTTT
>TRBD1|TRBJ2-1|NA|TRBV28|14
CASSEDRLYNEQFF
TGTGCCAGCAGTGAGGACAGGCTATACAATGAGCAGTTCTTC
>TRBD2|TRBJ2-3|NA|TRBV9|17
CASSVAGLAGVADTQYF
TGTGCCAGCAGCGTAGCGGGGCTAGCGGGAGTGGCGGATACGCAGTATTTT
>TRBD2|TRBJ2-1|NA|TRBV7-4|15
CASSFGLAGGNEQFF
TGTGCCAGCAGCTTTGGACTAGCGGGGGGAAATGAGCAGTTCTTC
>NA|TRBJ2-2|NA|TRBV1|13
CTVRDSNTGELFF
TGCACCGTCCGGGACAGTAACACCGGGGAGCTGTTTTTT
>TRBD2|TRBJ2-3|NA|TRBV6-1|15
CASQGGTSETDTQYF
TGTGCCAGCCAAGGAGGGACTAGCGAAACAGATACGCAGTATTTT
>NA|TRBJ2-7|NA|TRBV9|12
CASSPEGYEQYF
TGTGCCAGCAGCCCGGAGGGGTACGAGCAGTACTTC
>TRBD1|TRBJ2-5|NA|TRBV11-2|14
CASSSGTAEETQYF
TGTGCCAGCAGCTCCGGGACAGCCGAAGAGACCCAGTACTTC
>NA|TRBJ2-7|NA|TRBV29-1|13
CSVEEGLASEQYF
TGCAGCGTTGAAGAGGGGCTAGCGTCCGAGCAGTACTTC
>TRBD1|TRBJ1-5|few|TRBV6-5|15
CASRAGTGGLFAQHF
TGTGCCAGCAGAGCGGGGACAGGGGGCCTTTTCGCCCAGCATTTT
>NA|TRBJ1-2|NA|TRBV18|14
CASSASGTHYGYTF
TGTGCCAGCTCAGCCTCCGGGACTCACTATGGCTACACCTTC
>TRBD1|TRBJ1-1|few|TRBV7-2|18
CASSLEMDRVGMNTEAFF
TGTGCCAGCAGCTTAGAGATGGACAGGGTCGGGATGAACACTGAAGCTTTCTTT
>NA|TRBJ2-2|NA|TRBV9|17
CASSPVGSLANTGELFF
TGTGCCAGCAGCCCCGTGGGCAGTCTCGCGAACACCGGGGAGCTGTTTTTT
>NA|TRBJ2-1|NA|TRBV28|11
CASRLESSYFF
TGTGCCAGCAGGTTGGAGTCGAGCTATTTCTTC
>NA|TRBJ1-4|few|TRBV5-1|15
CASSFQGHPNEKLFF
TGCGCCAGCAGCTTCCAGGGCCACCCTAATGAAAAACTGTTTTTT
>NA|TRBJ2-7|once|TRBV7-6|16
CASSFRTGKRVYEQYF
TGTGCCAGCAGCTTCAGGACGGGGAAGAGGGTCTACGAGCAGTACTTC
>NA|TRBJ2-7|NA|TRBV4-1|16
CASSQGGTRGAWEQYF
TGCGCCAGCAGCCAAGGCGGAACTAGAGGCGCTTGGGAGCAGTACTTC
>NA|TRBJ2-7|NA|TRBV6-6|12
CASSYSSGEQYF
TGTGCCAGCAGTTACTCATCGGGCGAGCAGTACTTC
>TRBD2|TRBJ2-7|NA|TRBV19|15
CASSPGTSGAYEQYF
TGTGCCAGTAGTCCCGGGACTAGCGGGGCCTACGAGCAGTACTTC
>NA|TRBJ2-1|NA|TRBV2|14
CASEETISYNEQFF
TGTGCCAGCGAGGAGACTATCTCCTACAATGAGCAGTTCTTC